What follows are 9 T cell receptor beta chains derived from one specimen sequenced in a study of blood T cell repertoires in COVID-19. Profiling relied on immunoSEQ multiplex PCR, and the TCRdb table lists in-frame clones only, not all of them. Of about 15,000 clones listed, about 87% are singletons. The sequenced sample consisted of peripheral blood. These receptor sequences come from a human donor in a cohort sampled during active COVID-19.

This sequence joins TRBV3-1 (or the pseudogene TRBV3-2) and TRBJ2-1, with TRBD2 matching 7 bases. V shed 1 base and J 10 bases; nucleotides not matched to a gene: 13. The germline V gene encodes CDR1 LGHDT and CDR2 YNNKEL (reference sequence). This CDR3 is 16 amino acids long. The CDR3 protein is CASSQGRSSGLGEQFF. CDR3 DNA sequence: TGTGCCAGCAGCCAAGGCAGGTCTAGCGGTCTGGGGGAGCAGTTCTTC.

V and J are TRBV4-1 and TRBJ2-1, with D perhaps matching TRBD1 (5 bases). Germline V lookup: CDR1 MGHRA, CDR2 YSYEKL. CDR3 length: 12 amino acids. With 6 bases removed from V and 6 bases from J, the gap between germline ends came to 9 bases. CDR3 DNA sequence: TGCGCCAGCAGACCCGACAGCAATGAGCAGTTCTTC. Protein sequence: CASRPDSNEQFF.

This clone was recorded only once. For the CDR3, the DNA is TGTGCCAGCAGCCGCCAGGGGAACACTGAAGCTTTCTTT. It translates to CASSRQGNTEAFF. This chain links TRBV6-2 or TRBV6-3 with TRBJ1-1; perhaps TRBD1 as D (5 bases). Germline V lookup: CDR1 MNHEY, CDR2 SVGEGT. The CDR3 has 13 residues. Between the trimmed V and J ends, which lost 6 bases and 1 base, there was a span of 9 bases.

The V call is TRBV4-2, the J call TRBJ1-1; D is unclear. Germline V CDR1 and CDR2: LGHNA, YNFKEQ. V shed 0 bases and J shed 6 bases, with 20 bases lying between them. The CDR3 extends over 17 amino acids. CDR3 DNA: TGTGCCAGCAGCCAAGATGTTGGGGAGGGTAGAAACTCTGAAGCTTTCTTT. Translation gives CASSQDVGEGRNSEAFF.

The CDR3 loop is CASSQAGSGRPGTGELFF. The CDR3 coding sequence is TGCGCCAGCAGCCAAGCGGGAAGCGGGAGGCCCGGAACCGGGGAGCTGTTTTTT. This sequence joins TRBV4-1 and TRBJ2-2; 9 bases agree with TRBD2. The V segment lost 1 base and the J segment 5 bases; nucleotides outside the gene matches: 11. The CDR3 sequence is 18 residues long. Germline V gene sequence: CDR1 MGHRA, CDR2 YSYEKL.

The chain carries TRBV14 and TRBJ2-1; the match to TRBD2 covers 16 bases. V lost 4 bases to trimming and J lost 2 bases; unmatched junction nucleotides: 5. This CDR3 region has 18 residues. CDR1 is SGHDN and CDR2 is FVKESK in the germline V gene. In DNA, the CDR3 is TGTGCCAGCAGCCGGGGACTAGCGGGAGGGCATGCCTACAATGAGCAGTTCTTC. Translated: CASSRGLAGGHAYNEQFF.

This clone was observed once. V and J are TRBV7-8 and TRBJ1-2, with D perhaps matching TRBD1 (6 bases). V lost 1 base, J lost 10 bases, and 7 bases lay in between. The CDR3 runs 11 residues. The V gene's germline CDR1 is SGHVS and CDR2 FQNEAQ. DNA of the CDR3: TGTGCCAGCAGCTTAGGGACAGTCTACACCTTC. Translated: CASSLGTVYTF.

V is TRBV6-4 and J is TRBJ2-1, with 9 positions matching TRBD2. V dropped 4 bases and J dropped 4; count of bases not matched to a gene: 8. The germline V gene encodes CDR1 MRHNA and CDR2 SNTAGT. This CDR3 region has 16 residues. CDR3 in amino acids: CASSVASREGYNEQFF. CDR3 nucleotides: TGTGCCAGCAGTGTTGCATCGCGGGAGGGGTACAATGAGCAGTTCTTC.

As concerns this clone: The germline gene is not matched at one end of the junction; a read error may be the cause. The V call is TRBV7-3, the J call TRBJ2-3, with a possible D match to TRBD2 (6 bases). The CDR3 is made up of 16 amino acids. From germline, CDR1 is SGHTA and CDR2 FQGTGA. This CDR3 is CASSLNAGYTPDTQYF. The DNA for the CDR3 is TGTGCCAGCAGTTTAAACGCGGGGTACACCCCGGATACGCAGTATTTT.